Listed here are 29 T cell receptor beta chains from one sample, sequenced in a study of cytomegalovirus exposure and HLA in healthy donors (dated by TCRdb to the late 2010s). The method was the immunoSEQ multiplex PCR assay. The multiplex PCR relied on a mix of 60 forward primers for TCR Vbeta segments and 13 reverse primers for TCR Jbeta segments. TCRdb took this table from immuneACCESS and kept in-frame rearrangements with V and J called. Such tables lack part of the clones; where checked against another copy, unresolved V genes explain under half of the gap, and the rest is unexplained. For this sample the table gives around 130,000 clones, of which roughly 82% were detected only once. Of the sample, approximately 3.1% is held by the ten largest clones. Sequencing used PBMCs. These receptors all come from a woman aged 18-29 years in good health and CMV-seropositive.

J is TRBJ2-3 and V is TRBV19; 9 bases agree with TRBD2. V shed 10 bases and J 3 bases; nucleotides not matched to a gene: 11. Germline V gives CDR1 LNHDA, CDR2 SQIVND (reference sequence). The CDR3 is 15 amino acids. CDR3 amino acids: CATQVSGGLTDTQYF. In nucleotides, the CDR3 is TGTGCCACCCAAGTTAGCGGGGGATTAACAGATACGCAGTATTTT.

The chain links TRBV6-1 to TRBJ2-7; 9 nucleotides match TRBD1. Germline assignment: CDR1 MNHNS and CDR2 SASEGT. V shed 1 base and J 7 bases; nucleotides not matched to a gene: 11. The CDR3 runs to 16 residues. The CDR3 here is CASSEVWGQGSGEQYF. In nucleotides, the CDR3 is TGTGCCAGCAGTGAAGTTTGGGGACAGGGTTCGGGGGAGCAGTACTTC.

The J gene is TRBJ2-1, the V gene TRBV10-2; TRBD2 matches 10 bases. In germline, CDR1 is WSHSY, CDR2 SAAADI. The CDR3 extends over 15 amino acids. V lost 7 bases and J lost 0; bases outside the gene matches: 3. The CDR3 DNA sequence: TGCGCCAGCACACGACTAGCGGGCTCCTACAATGAGCAGTTCTTC. It yields the protein CASTRLAGSYNEQFF.

The V and J genes are TRBV6-5 and TRBJ2-1; 8 positions agree with TRBD2. V lost 6 bases, J lost 9 bases, and 4 bases stayed unmatched. The CDR3 covers 12 residues. Germline V gene sequence: CDR1 MNHEY, CDR2 SVGAGI. CDR3 nucleotide sequence: TGTGCCAGCAGCGGAGCGGGGGCTGAGCAGTTCTTC. It encodes CASSGAGAEQFF.

CDR3 in DNA: TGTGCCAGCAGCGTAGACCCTGACAGGGACTATGGCTACACCTTC. As protein: CASSVDPDRDYGYTF. The V gene is TRBV9, the J gene TRBJ1-2; 7 bases map to TRBD1. This CDR3 is 15 amino acids long. V shed 0 bases and J 3 bases; nucleotides not matched to a gene: 5. Germline-derived CDR1 and CDR2 are SGDLS and YYNGEE. Complete variable domain (other parts from reference TRBV9 and TRBJ1-2): DSGVTQTPKHLITATGQRVTLRCSPRSGDLSVYWYQQSLDQGLQFLIQYYNGEERAKGNILERFSAQQFPDLHSELNLSSLELGDSALYFCASSVDPDRDYGYTFGSGTRLTVV.

The J gene is TRBJ1-1, the V gene TRBV30, with no clear D. The germline gives CDR1 GTSNPN, CDR2 SVGIG (reference sequence). V gave up 1 base and J gave up 1 base, with 7 bases separating them. The CDR3 covers 13 residues. CDR3 in amino acids: CAWSDGGNTEAFF. DNA of the CDR3: TGTGCCTGGAGTGATGGCGGGAACACTGAAGCTTTCTTT.

V and J are TRBV10-3 and TRBJ2-5; 8 nucleotides line up with TRBD1. The CDR3 spans 14 residues. Trimming cost V 6 bases and J 5 bases; bases outside gene matches: 8. Germline V CDR1 and CDR2: ENHRY, SYGVKD. In nucleotides, the CDR3 is TGTGCCATCAGCCCGGGACAGGATGTGGAGACCCAGTACTTC. Its protein is CAISPGQDVETQYF.

The chain employs TRBV19 and TRBJ2-5; no definite D call. The CDR3 has 15 amino acids. Germline CDR1 reads LNHDA; CDR2 reads SQIVND (reference sequence). Trimming removed 0 bases from V and 4 bases from J, with 12 bases in between. CDR3 protein: CASSIDMALGETQYF. CDR3 bases: TGTGCCAGTAGTATAGATATGGCCCTAGGAGAGACCCAGTACTTC.

This chain links TRBV10-1 with TRBJ1-2, with D possibly matching TRBD1 (6 bases). Looked up from germline, CDR1 is WNHNN and CDR2 is SYGVQD (reference sequence). The CDR3 runs to 13 residues. V was pared by 0 bases and J by 8 bases, with 10 bases between. This chain's CDR3 is CASSESQGRGYTF. DNA for the CDR3: TGCGCCAGCAGTGAGTCGCAGGGGAGAGGCTACACCTTC.

V usage is TRBV25-1 and J usage is TRBJ2-1; no clear D gene. CDR1 and CDR2 (germline): MGHDK, SYGVNS. The CDR3 runs 12 residues. V gave up 7 bases and J gave up 5 bases, with 9 bases separating them. The CDR3: CASTKPDNEQFF. In DNA form, the CDR3 reads TGTGCCAGCACAAAACCGGACAATGAGCAGTTCTTC.

This chain uses TRBV10-3 with TRBJ1-2; 9 bases line up with TRBD1. Trimming cost V 6 bases and J 0 bases; bases outside gene matches: 11. Per the germline V gene, CDR1 is ENHRY and CDR2 is SYGVKD. The CDR3 loop spans 17 amino acids. The CDR3 reads CAIRSGQGFETNYGYTF. CDR3 coding DNA: TGTGCCATCAGATCGGGACAGGGATTTGAGACTAACTATGGCTACACCTTC.

The V gene is TRBV7-3, the J gene TRBJ1-2; 7 nucleotides align to TRBD1. The V and J ends lost 6 bases and 4 bases, in that order; junction bases with no gene match: 17. This CDR3 spans 17 amino acids. The germline V gene encodes CDR1 SGHTA and CDR2 FQGTGA. Written as DNA, the CDR3 is TGTGCCAGCAGGTTTCCCGCCGACAGGGAAAAAGGCTATGGCTACACCTTC. It is translated as CASRFPADREKGYGYTF.

The chain has TRBV14 and TRBJ2-1; the match to TRBD1 covers 9 bases. V dropped 3 bases and J dropped 7; count of bases not matched to a gene: 4. Looked up from germline, CDR1 is SGHDN and CDR2 is FVKESK. The CDR3 has 14 residues. The CDR3 loop is CASSQTGQGNEQFF. The CDR3 coding sequence is TGTGCCAGCAGCCAGACAGGACAGGGGAATGAGCAGTTCTTC.

The chain carries TRBV5-4 and TRBJ2-5; the D gene is possibly TRBD2 (6 bases). Per the germline V gene, CDR1 is SGHNT and CDR2 is YYREEE (reference sequence). The CDR3 contains 13 residues. V was cut by 5 bases and J by 1 base, with 9 bases left in between. CDR3 in amino acids: CASRAGSQETQYF. The DNA for the CDR3 is TGTGCCAGCAGGGCGGGGTCCCAAGAGACCCAGTACTTC.

The chain is built from TRBV2 and TRBJ1-2; 9 bases map to TRBD1. The CDR3 is made up of 16 amino acids. V lost 8 bases to trimming and J lost 2 bases; unmatched junction nucleotides: 12. The germline gives CDR1 SNHLY, CDR2 FYNNEI. The CDR3 sequence is CASSRMGTGNNYGYTF. The CDR3 DNA sequence: TGTGCCAGCTCTAGGATGGGGACAGGGAACAACTATGGCTACACCTTC.

The rearrangement joins TRBV10-3 to TRBJ2-6, with D tentatively TRBD2 (5 bases). The length of the CDR3 is 12 residues. The V end was cut by 7 bases, the J end by 4 bases, with 5 bases between. Germline CDR1 and CDR2: ENHRY and SYGVKD. The CDR3 DNA is TGTGCCATCACGGGGGGGGCCAACGTCCTGACTTTC. Residues: CAITGGANVLTF.

The chain links TRBV4-1 to TRBJ2-1, with 8 bases matching TRBD2. Germline V gives CDR1 MGHRA, CDR2 YSYEKL. V gave up 3 bases and J gave up 4 bases; unmatched junction bases: 11. The CDR3 has 17 residues. CDR3 nucleotides: TGCGCCAGCAGCCACCTCCCTCTAGCGGGTGGATACAATGAGCAGTTCTTC. This codes for CASSHLPLAGGYNEQFF.

This chain joins TRBV12-5 and TRBJ2-1, with TRBD2 matching over 8 bases. The V and J ends lost 0 bases and 0 bases, in that order; junction bases with no gene match: 13. This CDR3 has 20 residues. CDR1 is LGHNT and CDR2 is FRNRAP in the germline V gene. CDR3 loop: CASGLVPQFQAGASYNEQFF. As DNA, the CDR3 is TGTGCTAGTGGTTTGGTCCCACAATTTCAAGCGGGGGCCTCCTACAATGAGCAGTTCTTC.

The chain joins TRBV2 to TRBJ1-2, with TRBD1 matching over 9 bases. CDR3 length: 15 residues. V trimming: 3 bases; J trimming: 2 bases; junction bases outside the gene matches: 4. Germline V gene data show CDR1 as SNHLY and CDR2 as FYNNEI. CDR3 DNA: TGTGCCAGCAGTGACGGACAGGGGATCAACTATGGCTACACCTTC. Translating it yields CASSDGQGINYGYTF.

As concerns this clone: Sequence at one end of the junction differs from germline and may be a read error. The gene calls are TRBV7-9 and TRBJ1-5; 10 bases are a match to TRBD1. The CDR3 has 19 residues. The germline V gene encodes CDR1 SEHNR and CDR2 FQNEAQ (reference sequence). CDR3 DNA sequence: TGTTCCAGCAGCTTAGCGTGGGGGACAGGGGTGCAAGGCAATCAGCCCCAGCATTTT. This codes for CSSSLAWGTGVQGNQPQHF. The whole variable domain, filled in from reference TRBV7-9 and TRBJ1-5, reads DTGVSQNPRHKITKRGQNVTFRCDPISEHNRLYWYRQTLGQGPEFLTYFQNEAQLEKSRLLSDRFSAERPKGSFSTLEIQRTEQGDSAMYLCSSSLAWGTGVQGNQPQHFGDGTRLSIL.

The chain recombines TRBV5-6 with TRBJ2-7, with a weak D call TRBD1 (6 bases). This CDR3 region has 14 residues. V was clipped by 2 bases and J by 5 bases, with 14 bases between them. The germline CDR1 and CDR2 sequences are SGHDT and YYEEEE. The CDR3 reads CASSLEAGVDEQYF. CDR3 sequence (DNA): TGTGCCAGCAGCTTAGAGGCAGGGGTTGACGAGCAGTACTTC. Supplemented by reference TRBV5-6 and TRBJ2-7, the full variable domain reads DAGVTQSPTHLIKTRGQQVTLRCSPKSGHDTVSWYQQALGQGPQFIFQYYEEEERQRGNFPDRFSGHQFPNYSSELNVNALLLGDSALYLCASSLEAGVDEQYFGPGTRLTVT.

The J gene is TRBJ2-5, the V gene TRBV5-4, with D possibly matching TRBD2 (5 bases). The CDR3 has 14 amino acids. V lost 0 bases, J lost 9 bases, and 15 bases lay in between. Germline lookup yields CDR1 SGHNT and CDR2 YYREEE (reference sequence). The CDR3 protein is CASSLAVGLEAQYF. The CDR3 region has the DNA TGTGCCAGCAGCTTGGCCGTTGGATTGGAGGCCCAGTACTTC.

V gene TRBV27 combines with J gene TRBJ2-7, with 12 positions matching TRBD1. V lost 3 bases to trimming and J lost 11 bases; unmatched junction nucleotides: 8. The V gene's germline CDR1 is MNHEY and CDR2 SMNVEV (reference sequence). CDR3 length: 14 residues. This CDR3 is CASSFLGTGGEEYF. The CDR3 DNA sequence: TGTGCCAGCAGTTTTTTGGGGACAGGGGGCGAAGAGTACTTC.

The chain joins TRBV7-2 to TRBJ2-7; 10 bases line up with TRBD2. Losses at the gene ends were 5 bases for V and 5 bases for J; bases not matched to a gene: 6. CDR3 size: 14 residues. Germline V lookup: CDR1 SGHTA, CDR2 FQGNSA. The CDR3 here is CASSQGLAYNEQYF. The DNA of the CDR3 is TGTGCCAGCAGCCAGGGACTAGCGTACAACGAGCAGTACTTC.

This chain uses TRBV28 with TRBJ1-5; D unclear. The CDR3 has 14 residues. The V and J ends lost 3 bases and 3 bases respectively, with 9 bases between them. Germline V gives CDR1 MDHEN, CDR2 SYDVKM. This CDR3 reads CASSFAGPNQPQHF. The CDR3 bases are TGTGCCAGCAGTTTTGCGGGTCCCAATCAGCCCCAGCATTTT.

This chain joins TRBV30 and TRBJ1-1; TRBD1 agrees at 7 bases. The CDR3 contains 16 residues. CDR1 is GTSNPN and CDR2 is SVGIG in the germline V gene (reference sequence). V lost 1 base, J lost 4 bases, and 12 bases stayed unmatched. DNA for the CDR3: TGTGCCTGGAGTGCCCCGACAGGGATTCGTGTCACTGAAGCTTTCTTT. Translating it yields CAWSAPTGIRVTEAFF.

The chain uses TRBV23-1 and TRBJ2-7; 8 bases line up with TRBD2. TRBV23-1 is known as an ORF, though its function is uncertain. V shed 2 bases, J shed 3 bases, and the junction held 9 bases outside the gene matches. The CDR3 consists of 16 residues. The CDR3 reads CASSQGRERGCYEQYF. As DNA, the CDR3 is TGCGCCAGCAGTCAAGGACGAGAGCGGGGGTGCTACGAGCAGTACTTC.

For this clone: This CDR3 is also generated by other DNA sequences in the sample. The DNA of the CDR3 is TGCGCCAGCAGCCAGGACAGGGGCGCAGATACGCAGTATTTT. Translating it yields CASSQDRGADTQYF. This chain links TRBV4-1 with TRBJ2-3, with 9 bases that match TRBD1. Germline V gives CDR1 MGHRA, CDR2 YSYEKL. There are 14 residues in the CDR3. The V segment lost 3 bases and the J segment 4 bases; nucleotides outside the gene matches: 2.

The chain uses TRBV19 and TRBJ1-2; a weak D match, TRBD1 (6 bases). Germline V CDR1 and CDR2: LNHDA, SQIVND (reference sequence). V lost 6 bases, J lost 7 bases, and 15 bases lay in between. CDR3 length equals 13 residues. The chain's CDR3 is CASSAPLGGGYTF. The CDR3 DNA is TGTGCCAGTAGCGCCCCTTTAGGGGGTGGCTACACCTTC.